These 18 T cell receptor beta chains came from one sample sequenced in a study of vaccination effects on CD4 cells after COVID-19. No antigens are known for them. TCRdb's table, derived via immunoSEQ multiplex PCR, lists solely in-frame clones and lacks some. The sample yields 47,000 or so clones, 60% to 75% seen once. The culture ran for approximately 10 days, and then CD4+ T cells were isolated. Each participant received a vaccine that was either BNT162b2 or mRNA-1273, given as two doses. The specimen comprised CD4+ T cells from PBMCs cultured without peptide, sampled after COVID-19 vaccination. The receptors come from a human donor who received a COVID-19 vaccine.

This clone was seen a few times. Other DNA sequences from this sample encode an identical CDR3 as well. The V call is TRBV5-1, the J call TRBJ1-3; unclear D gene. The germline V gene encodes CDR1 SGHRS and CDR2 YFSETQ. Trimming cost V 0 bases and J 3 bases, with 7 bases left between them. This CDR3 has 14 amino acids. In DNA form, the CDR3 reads TGCGCCAGCAGCTTGGCTGGGTATGGAAACACCATATATTTT. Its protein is CASSLAGYGNTIYF. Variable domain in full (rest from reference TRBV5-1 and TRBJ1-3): KAGVTQTPRYLIKTRGQQVTLSCSPISGHRSVSWYQQTPGQGLQFLFEYFSETQRNKGNFPGRFSGRQFSNSRSEMNVSTLELGDSALYLCASSLAGYGNTIYFGEGSWLTVV.

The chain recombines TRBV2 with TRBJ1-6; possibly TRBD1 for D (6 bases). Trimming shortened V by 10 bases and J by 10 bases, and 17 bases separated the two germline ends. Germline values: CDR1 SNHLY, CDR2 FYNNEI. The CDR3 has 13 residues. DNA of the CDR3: TGTGCCACCCTGGACAGTGAAGGGTCACCCCTCCACTTT. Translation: CATLDSEGSPLHF.

CDR3 sequence: CATSPGGGFIEQFF. The CDR3 DNA reads as TGTGCCACCAGCCCCGGTGGGGGGTTCATTGAGCAGTTCTTC. The V call is TRBV24-1, the J call TRBJ2-1; TRBD2 is a possible D gene (6 bases). V was shortened by 7 bases and J by 9 bases, with 18 bases between the two germline ends. Germline lookup yields CDR1 KGHDR and CDR2 SFDVKD. The CDR3 runs to 14 residues.

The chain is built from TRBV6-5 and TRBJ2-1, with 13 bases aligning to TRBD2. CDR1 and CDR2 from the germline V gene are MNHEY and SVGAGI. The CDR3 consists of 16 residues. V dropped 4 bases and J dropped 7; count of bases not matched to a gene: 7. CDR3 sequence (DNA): TGTGCCAGCAGTTCCGCTGGGACTAGCGGGAAGAATGAGCAGTTCTTC. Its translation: CASSSAGTSGKNEQFF.

The CDR3 nucleotides read TGTGCCAGCAGTGCTCACCACTCTTCCTACAATGAGCAGTTCTTC. Translating gives CASSAHHSSYNEQFF. The chain carries TRBV6-4 and TRBJ2-1; D gene unclear. The CDR3 is 15 amino acids. Germline V CDR1 and CDR2: MRHNA, SNTAGT. Trimming shortened V by 4 bases and J by 1 base, and 11 bases separated the two germline ends.

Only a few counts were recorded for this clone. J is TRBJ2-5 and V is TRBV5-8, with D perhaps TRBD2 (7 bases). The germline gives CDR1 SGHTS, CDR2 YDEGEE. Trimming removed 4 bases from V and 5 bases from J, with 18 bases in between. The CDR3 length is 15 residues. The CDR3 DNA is TGTGCCAGCAGCCCCGAGGGGGGGCGGGAGGAGACCCAGTACTTC. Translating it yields CASSPEGGREETQYF.

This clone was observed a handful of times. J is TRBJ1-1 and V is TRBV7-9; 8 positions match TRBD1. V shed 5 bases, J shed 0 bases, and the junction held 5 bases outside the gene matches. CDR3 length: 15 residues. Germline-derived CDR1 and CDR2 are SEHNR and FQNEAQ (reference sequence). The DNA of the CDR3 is TGTGCCAGCAGCCCCGGACAGGGAATGAACACTGAAGCTTTCTTT. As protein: CASSPGQGMNTEAFF. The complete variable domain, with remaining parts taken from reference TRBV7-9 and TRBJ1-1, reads DTGVSQNPRHKITKRGQNVTFRCDPISEHNRLYWYRQTLGQGPEFLTYFQNEAQLEKSRLLSDRFSAERPKGSFSTLEIQRTEQGDSAMYLCASSPGQGMNTEAFFGQGTRLTVV.

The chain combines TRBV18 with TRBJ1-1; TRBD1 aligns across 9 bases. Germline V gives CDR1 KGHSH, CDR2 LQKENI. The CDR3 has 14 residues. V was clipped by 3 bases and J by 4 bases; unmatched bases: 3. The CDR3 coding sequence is TGTGCCAGCTCACCCGGACAGGGGCTCACTGAAGCTTTCTTT. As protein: CASSPGQGLTEAFF.

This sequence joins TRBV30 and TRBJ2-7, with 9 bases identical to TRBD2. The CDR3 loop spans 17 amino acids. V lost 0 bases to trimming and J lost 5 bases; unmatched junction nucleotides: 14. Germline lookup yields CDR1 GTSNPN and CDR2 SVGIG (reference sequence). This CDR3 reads CAWSVQGGGVRFDEQYF. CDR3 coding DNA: TGTGCCTGGAGTGTACAGGGCGGGGGGGTGCGTTTCGACGAGCAGTACTTC.

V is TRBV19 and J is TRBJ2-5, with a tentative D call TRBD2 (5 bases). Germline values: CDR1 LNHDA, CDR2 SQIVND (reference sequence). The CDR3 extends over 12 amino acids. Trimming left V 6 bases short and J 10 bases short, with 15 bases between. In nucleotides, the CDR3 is TGTGCCAGTAGCCCGCGAGGGATGGACCAGTACTTC. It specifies CASSPRGMDQYF.

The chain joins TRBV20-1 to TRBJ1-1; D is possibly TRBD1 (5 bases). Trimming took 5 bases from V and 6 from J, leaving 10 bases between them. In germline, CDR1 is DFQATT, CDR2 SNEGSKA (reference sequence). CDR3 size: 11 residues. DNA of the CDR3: TGCAGTGCTTCCCAGGGTGCTGAAGCTTTCTTT. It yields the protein CSASQGAEAFF.

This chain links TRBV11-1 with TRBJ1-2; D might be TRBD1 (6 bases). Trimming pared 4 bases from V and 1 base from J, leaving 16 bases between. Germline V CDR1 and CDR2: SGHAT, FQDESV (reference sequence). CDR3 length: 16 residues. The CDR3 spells CASSYLGGPYNYGYTF. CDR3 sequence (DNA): TGTGCCAGCAGCTATCTCGGGGGCCCGTATAACTATGGCTACACCTTC.

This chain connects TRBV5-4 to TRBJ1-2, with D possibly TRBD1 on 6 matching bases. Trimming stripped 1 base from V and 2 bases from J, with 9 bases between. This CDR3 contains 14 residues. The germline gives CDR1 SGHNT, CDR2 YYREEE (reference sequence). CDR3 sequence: CASSLQGTNYGYTF. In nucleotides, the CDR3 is TGTGCCAGCAGCTTGCAGGGGACCAACTATGGCTACACCTTC.

The CDR3 loop reads CASTRSGGRYNEQFF. The CDR3 nucleotides are TGTGCCAGCACCCGTAGCGGGGGCCGCTACAATGAGCAGTTCTTC. This chain uses TRBV6-5 with TRBJ2-1; 9 nucleotides match TRBD2. V shed 7 bases and J 3 bases; nucleotides not matched to a gene: 7. The CDR3 is 15 residues long. Germline-derived CDR1 and CDR2 are MNHEY and SVGAGI.

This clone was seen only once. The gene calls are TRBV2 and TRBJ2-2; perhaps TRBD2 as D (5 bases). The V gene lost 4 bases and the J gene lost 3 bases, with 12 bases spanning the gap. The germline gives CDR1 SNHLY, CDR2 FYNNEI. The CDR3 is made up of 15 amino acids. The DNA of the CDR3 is TGTGCCAGCAGTGGCTTGGGAGCTGACACCGGGGAGCTGTTTTTT. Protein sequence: CASSGLGADTGELFF.

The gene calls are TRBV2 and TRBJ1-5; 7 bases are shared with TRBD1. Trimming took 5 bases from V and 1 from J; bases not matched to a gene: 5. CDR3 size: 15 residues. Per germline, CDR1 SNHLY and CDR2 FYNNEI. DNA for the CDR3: TGTGCCAGCAGTCAGCAGACAGGGAGCAATCAGCCCCAGCATTTT. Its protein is CASSQQTGSNQPQHF.

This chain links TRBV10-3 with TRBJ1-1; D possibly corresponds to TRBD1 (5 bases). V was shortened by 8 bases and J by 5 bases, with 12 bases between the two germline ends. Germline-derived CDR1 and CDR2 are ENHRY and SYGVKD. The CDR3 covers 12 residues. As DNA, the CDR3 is TGTGCCATCCAGGGCGCGGGGACTGAAGCTTTCTTT. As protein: CAIQGAGTEAFF.

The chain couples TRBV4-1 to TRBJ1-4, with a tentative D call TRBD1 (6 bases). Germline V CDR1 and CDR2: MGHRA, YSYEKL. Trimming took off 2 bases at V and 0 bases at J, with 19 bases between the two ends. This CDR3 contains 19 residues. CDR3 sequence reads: CASSQYTRGMVATNEKLFF. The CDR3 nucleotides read TGCGCCAGCAGCCAATATACGAGGGGGATGGTTGCAACTAATGAAAAACTGTTTTTT.